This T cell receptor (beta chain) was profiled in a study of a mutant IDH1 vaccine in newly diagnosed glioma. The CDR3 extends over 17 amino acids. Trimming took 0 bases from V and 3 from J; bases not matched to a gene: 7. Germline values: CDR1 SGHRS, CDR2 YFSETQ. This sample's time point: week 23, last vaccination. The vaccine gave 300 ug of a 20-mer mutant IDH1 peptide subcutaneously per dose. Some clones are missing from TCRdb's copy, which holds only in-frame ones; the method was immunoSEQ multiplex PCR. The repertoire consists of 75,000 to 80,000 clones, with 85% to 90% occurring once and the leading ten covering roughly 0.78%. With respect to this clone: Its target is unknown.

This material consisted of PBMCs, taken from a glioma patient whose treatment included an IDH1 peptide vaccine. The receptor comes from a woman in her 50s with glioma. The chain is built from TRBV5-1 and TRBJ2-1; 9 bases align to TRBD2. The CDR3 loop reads CASSLAPSGRIYNEQFF. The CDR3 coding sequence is TGCGCCAGCAGCTTGGCCCCGAGCGGGAGGATCTACAATGAGCAGTTCTTC.